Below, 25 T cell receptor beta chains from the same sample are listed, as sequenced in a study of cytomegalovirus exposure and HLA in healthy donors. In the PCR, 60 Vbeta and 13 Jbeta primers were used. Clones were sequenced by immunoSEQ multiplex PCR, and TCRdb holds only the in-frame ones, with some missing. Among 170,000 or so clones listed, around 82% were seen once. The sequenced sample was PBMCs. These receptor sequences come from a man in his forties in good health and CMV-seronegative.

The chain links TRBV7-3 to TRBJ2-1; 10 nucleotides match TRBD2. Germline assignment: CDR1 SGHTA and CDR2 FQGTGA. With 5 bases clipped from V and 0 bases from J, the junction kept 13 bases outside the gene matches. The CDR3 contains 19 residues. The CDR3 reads CASSTTAGGPAVSYNEQFF. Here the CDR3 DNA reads TGTGCCAGCAGCACTACAGCGGGAGGGCCGGCGGTCTCCTACAATGAGCAGTTCTTC.

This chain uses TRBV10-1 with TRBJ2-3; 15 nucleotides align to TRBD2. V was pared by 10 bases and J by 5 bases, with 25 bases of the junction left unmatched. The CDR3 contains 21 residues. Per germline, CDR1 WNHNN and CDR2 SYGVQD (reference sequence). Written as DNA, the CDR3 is TGCGCCACCCTACAAACTGAGGTCGGACTAGCGGGAGGGCCGACCGAAGATACGCAGTATTTT. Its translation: CATLQTEVGLAGGPTEDTQYF.

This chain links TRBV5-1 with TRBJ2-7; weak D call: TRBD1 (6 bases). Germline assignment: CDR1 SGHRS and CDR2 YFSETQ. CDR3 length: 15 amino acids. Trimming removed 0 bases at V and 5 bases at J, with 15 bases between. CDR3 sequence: CASSLDHGTNHEQYF. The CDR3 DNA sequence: TGCGCCAGCAGCTTGGACCATGGGACAAACCACGAGCAGTACTTC.

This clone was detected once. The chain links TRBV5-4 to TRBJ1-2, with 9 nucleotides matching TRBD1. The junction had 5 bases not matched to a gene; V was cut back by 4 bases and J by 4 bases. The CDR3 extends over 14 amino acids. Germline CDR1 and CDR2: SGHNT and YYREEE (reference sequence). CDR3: CASSPTGGSYGYTF. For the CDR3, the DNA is TGTGCCAGCAGCCCGACAGGGGGTAGCTATGGCTACACCTTC. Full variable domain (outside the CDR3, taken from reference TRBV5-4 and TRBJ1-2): ETGVTQSPTHLIKTRGQQVTLRCSSQSGHNTVSWYQQALGQGPQFIFQYYREEENGRGNFPPRFSGLQFPNYSSELNVNALELDDSALYLCASSPTGGSYGYTFGSGTRLTVV.

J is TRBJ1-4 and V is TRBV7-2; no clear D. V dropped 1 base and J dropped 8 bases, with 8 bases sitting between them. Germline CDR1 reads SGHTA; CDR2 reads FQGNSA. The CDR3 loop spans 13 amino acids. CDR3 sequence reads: CASSLGSREKLFF. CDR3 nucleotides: TGTGCCAGCAGCTTAGGTTCGCGGGAAAAACTGTTTTTT.

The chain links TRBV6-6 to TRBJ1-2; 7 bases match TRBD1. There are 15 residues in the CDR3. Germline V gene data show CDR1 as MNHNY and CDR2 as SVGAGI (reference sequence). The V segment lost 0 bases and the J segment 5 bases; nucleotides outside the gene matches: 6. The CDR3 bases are TGTGCCAGCAGTTACTCCCCGGCAGGGGGATATGGCTACACCTTC. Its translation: CASSYSPAGGYGYTF.

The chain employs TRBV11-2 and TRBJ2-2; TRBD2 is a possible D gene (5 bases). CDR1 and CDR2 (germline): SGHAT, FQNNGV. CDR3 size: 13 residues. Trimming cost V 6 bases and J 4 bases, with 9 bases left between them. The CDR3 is CASRPGFTGELFF. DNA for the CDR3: TGTGCCAGCAGACCGGGGTTCACCGGGGAGCTGTTTTTT.

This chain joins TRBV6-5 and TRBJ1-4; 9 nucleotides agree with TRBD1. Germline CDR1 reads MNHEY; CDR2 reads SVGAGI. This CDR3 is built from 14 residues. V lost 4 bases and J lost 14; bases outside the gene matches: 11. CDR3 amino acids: CASSFGQGRKRLFF. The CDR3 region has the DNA TGTGCCAGCAGTTTCGGACAGGGGAGAAAGAGGCTGTTTTTT.

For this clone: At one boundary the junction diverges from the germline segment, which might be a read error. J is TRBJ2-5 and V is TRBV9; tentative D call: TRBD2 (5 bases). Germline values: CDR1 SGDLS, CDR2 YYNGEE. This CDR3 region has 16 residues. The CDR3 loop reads CACSPEGRRSQETQYF. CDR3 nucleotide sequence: TGTGCCTGCAGCCCAGAGGGTCGGCGCAGTCAAGAGACCCAGTACTTC.

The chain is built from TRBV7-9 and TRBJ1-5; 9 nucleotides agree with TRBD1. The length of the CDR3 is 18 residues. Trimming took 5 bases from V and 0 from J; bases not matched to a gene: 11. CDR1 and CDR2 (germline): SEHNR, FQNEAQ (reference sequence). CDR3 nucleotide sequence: TGTGCCAGCAGCCCTATAAAGACAGGGGGTGGTAGCAATCAGCCCCAGCATTTT. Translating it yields CASSPIKTGGGSNQPQHF.

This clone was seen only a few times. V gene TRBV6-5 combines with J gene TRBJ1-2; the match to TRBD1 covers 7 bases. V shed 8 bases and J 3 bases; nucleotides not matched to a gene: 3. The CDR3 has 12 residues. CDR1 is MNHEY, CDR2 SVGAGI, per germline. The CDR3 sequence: CASRTGDYGYTF. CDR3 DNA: TGTGCCAGCCGCACAGGGGACTATGGCTACACCTTC.

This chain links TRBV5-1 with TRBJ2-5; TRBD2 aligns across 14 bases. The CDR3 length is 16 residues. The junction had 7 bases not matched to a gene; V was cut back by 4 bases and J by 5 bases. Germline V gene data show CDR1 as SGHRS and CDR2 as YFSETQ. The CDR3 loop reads CASSRGLAGEVETQYF. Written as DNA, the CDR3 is TGCGCCAGCAGCAGGGGACTAGCGGGAGAAGTGGAGACCCAGTACTTC.

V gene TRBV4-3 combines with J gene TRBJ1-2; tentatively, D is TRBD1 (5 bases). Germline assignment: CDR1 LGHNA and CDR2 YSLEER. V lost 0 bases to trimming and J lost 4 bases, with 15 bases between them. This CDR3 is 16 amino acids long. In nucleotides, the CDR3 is TGCGCCAGCAGCCAAGATCGGCGGCAGGGAATCTATGGCTACACCTTC. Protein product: CASSQDRRQGIYGYTF.

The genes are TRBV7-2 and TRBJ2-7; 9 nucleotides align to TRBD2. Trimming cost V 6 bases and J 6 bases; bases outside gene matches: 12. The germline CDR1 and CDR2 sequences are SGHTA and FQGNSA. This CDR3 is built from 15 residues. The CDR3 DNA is TGTGCCAGCAGTTTTGAAGGGACTAGCTTGCGCGAGCAGTACTTC. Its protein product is CASSFEGTSLREQYF.

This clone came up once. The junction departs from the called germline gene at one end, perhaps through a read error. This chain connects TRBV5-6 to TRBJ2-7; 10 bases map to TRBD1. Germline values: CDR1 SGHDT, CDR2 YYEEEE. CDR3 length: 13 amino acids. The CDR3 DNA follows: TGTGCCAGCAGCTTCCGGGACAGGGGCCACTTGAACTTC. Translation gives CASSFRDRGHLNF.

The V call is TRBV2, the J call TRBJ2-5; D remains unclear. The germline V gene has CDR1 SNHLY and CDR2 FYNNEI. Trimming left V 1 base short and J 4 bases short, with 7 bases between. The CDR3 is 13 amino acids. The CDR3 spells CASSEEVRETQYF. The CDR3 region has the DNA TGTGCCAGCAGTGAAGAAGTGCGAGAGACCCAGTACTTC. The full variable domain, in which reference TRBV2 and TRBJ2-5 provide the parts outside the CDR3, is EPEVTQTPSHQVTQMGQEVILRCVPISNHLYFYWYRQILGQKVEFLVSFYNNEISEKSEIFDDQFSVERPDGSNFTLKIRSTKLEDSAMYFCASSEEVRETQYFGPGTRLLVL.

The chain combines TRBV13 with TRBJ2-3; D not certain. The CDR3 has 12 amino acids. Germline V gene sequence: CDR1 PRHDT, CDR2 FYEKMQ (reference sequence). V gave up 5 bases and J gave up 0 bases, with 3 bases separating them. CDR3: CASSLSTDTQYF. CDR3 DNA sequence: TGTGCCAGCAGCCTCAGCACAGATACGCAGTATTTT.

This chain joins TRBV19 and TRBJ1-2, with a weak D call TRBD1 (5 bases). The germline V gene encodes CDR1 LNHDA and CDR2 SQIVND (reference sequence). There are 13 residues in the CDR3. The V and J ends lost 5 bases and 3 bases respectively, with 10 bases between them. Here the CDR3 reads CASSDTGYYGYTF. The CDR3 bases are TGTGCCAGTAGTGACACAGGATACTATGGCTACACCTTC.

CDR3 sequence (DNA): TGCGCCAGCAGCCAAGACCCCGGGACAGGGGTTCAGCCCCAGCATTTT. Its protein is CASSQDPGTGVQPQHF. The chain has TRBV4-3 and TRBJ1-5; TRBD1 aligns across 10 bases. This CDR3 is built from 16 residues. CDR1 LGHNA and CDR2 YSLEER come from the germline V gene. J was trimmed by 6 bases and V by 0 bases; bases with no gene match: 5.

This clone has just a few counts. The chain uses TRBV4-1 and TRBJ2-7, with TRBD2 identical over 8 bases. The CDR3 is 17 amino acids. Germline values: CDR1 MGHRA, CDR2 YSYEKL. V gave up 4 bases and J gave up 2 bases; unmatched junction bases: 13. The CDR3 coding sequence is TGCGCCAGCAGCCCAAATGAAGGACTAGCCGTACCCTACGAGCAGTACTTC. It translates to CASSPNEGLAVPYEQYF.

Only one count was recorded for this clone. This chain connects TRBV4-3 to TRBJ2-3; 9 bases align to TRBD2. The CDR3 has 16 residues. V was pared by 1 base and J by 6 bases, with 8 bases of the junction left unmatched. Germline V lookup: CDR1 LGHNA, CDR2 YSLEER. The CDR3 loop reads CASSQVVSGGQDTQYF. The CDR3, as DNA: TGCGCCAGCAGCCAAGTGGTTAGCGGGGGTCAGGATACGCAGTATTTT.

As DNA, the CDR3 is TGTGCCAGCACCTACAGGGAGGGTCTGGGCGAGCAGTACTTC. It encodes CASTYREGLGEQYF. The J gene is TRBJ2-7, the V gene TRBV7-2, with a weak D call TRBD2 (7 bases). The CDR3 extends over 14 amino acids. The germline V gene encodes CDR1 SGHTA and CDR2 FQGNSA. Trimming stripped 7 bases from V and 6 bases from J, with 19 bases between.

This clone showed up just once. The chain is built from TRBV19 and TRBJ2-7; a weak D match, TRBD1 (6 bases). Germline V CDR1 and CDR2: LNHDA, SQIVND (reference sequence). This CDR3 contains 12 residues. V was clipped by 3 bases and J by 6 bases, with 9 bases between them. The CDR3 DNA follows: TGTGCCAGTAGTATCGGACAGACCGAGCAGTACTTC. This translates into CASSIGQTEQYF.

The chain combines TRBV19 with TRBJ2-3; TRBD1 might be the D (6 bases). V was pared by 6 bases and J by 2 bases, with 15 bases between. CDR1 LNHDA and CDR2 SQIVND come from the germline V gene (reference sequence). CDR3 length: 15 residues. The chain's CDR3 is CASRGGSVVTDTQYF. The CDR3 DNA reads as TGTGCCAGTAGAGGGGGTAGCGTTGTCACAGATACGCAGTATTTT.

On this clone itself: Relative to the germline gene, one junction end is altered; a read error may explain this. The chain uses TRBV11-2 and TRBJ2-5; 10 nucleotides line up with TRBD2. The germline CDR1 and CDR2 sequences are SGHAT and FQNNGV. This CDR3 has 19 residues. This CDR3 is CTSSLARVAGGRLGETQYF. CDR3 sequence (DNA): TGTACCAGCAGCTTAGCGAGGGTAGCGGGGGGCCGTCTAGGAGAGACCCAGTACTTC.